This T cell receptor beta chain comes out of a study of breast tumors, draining lymph nodes, adjacent tissues. Notes on the study in general: Tumor and nontumor repertoires were significantly more similar in luminal-like than in basal-like breast cancer. Findings are consistent with lymph node origin and intratumoral expansion of most tumor T cells. Tumor T cell lymph node origin was a supported hypothesis, not proven. Compared with lymph nodes, tumors were less diverse; compared with nontumor tissue, more.

Trimming pared 5 bases from V and 3 bases from J, leaving 14 bases between. The V gene's germline CDR1 is PRHDT and CDR2 FYEKMQ (reference sequence). The CDR3 totals 14 residues. Using its own MiXCR run on the multiplex PCR reads, TCRdb lists one record per CDR3 protein. The sample has more than 20,000 distinct CDR3 sequences, 60% to 75% seen once. Concerning this clonotype: The antigen remains undetermined.

The sample was tumor-adjacent breast tissue. The chain recombines TRBV13 with TRBJ2-7; the D gene is possibly TRBD2 (6 bases). This TCR came from a female donor with breast cancer. Some clones in this sample may be carry-over from other donors' samples. The CDR3 nucleotides are TGTGCCAGCAGCGAAGCGGGCAGCAACTACGAGCAGTACTTC. Protein product: CASSEAGSNYEQYF.